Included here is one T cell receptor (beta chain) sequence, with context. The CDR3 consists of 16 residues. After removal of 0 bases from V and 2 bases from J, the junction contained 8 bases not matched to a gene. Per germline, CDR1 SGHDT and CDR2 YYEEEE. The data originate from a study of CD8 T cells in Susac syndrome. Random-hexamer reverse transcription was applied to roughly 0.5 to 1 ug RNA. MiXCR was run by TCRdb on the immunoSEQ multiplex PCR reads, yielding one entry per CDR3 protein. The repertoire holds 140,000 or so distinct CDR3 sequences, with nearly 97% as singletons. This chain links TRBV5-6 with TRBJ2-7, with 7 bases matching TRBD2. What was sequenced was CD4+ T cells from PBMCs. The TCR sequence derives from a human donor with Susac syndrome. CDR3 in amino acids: CASSLAGGGRTYEQYF. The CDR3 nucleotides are TGTGCCAGCAGCTTGGCCGGCGGGGGTCGGACCTACGAGCAGTACTTC.